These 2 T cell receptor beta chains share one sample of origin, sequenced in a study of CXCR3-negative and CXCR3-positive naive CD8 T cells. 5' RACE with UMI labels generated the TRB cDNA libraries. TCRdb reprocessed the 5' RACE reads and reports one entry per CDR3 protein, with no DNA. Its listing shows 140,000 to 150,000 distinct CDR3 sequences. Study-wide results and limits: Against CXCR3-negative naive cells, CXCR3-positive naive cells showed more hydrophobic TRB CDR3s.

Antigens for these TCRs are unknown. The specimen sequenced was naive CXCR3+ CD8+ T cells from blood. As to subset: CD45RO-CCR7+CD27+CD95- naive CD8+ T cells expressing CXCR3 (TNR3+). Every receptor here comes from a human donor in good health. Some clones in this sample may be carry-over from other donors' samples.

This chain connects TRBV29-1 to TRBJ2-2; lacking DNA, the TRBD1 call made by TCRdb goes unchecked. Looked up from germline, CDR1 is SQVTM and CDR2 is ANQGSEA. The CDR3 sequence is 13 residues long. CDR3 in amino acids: CSVDGGPAGELFF.

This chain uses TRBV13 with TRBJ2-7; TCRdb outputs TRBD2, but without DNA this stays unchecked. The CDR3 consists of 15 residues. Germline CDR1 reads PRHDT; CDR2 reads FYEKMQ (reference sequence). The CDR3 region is CASTTRGLAGDGQYF.